In this sample, the clone carrying this TCR beta chain turned up a few times. Its target is not known. The data derive from a study of early T cells in non-severe SARS-CoV-2 infection. Overall study findings and caveats: Lookups in VDJdb leaned toward anti-spike CD8 responses and missed private and CD4 specificities.

The germline gives CDR1 KGHSH, CDR2 LQKENI. The CDR3 runs 16 residues. V shed 1 base, J shed 2 bases, and the junction held 7 bases outside the gene matches. Unique molecular identifiers tagged individual cDNA molecules. In TCRdb, the 5' RACE reads were re-called with MiXCR into one record per CDR3 protein. The sample yields about 61,000 distinct CDR3 sequences, approximately 9.3% seen once. The specimen sequenced was whole blood. This chain connects TRBV18 to TRBJ1-1; TRBD1 matches 7 bases. The origin of this receptor is an adult who was a healthcare worker with PCR-confirmed SARS-CoV-2 infection or an uninfected control (not recorded which). The CDR3 nucleotides are TGTGCCAGCTCACCACAAGAGACAGGGATAAACACTGAAGCTTTCTTT. This encodes CASSPQETGINTEAFF.